This passage covers 22 T cell receptor beta chains from one sample sequenced in a study of blood T cell repertoires in COVID-19. The table came from immunoSEQ multiplex PCR; TCRdb's copy has only in-frame clones and leaves some out. This table has 240,000 or so clones, around 89% appearing once. The sample comprised PBMCs or T cells enriched from blood (not recorded which). These receptors were obtained from a man aged 40-49 years who had recovered from COVID-19.

The V and J genes are TRBV11-2 and TRBJ2-7; 8 nucleotides agree with TRBD1. The CDR3 has 16 amino acids. Looked up from germline, CDR1 is SGHAT and CDR2 is FQNNGV. V shed 5 bases and J 3 bases; nucleotides not matched to a gene: 12. The CDR3, as DNA: TGTGCCAGCAGCCGTAGCGTCGGACAGGGAGTCTACGAGCAGTACTTC. Its translation is CASSRSVGQGVYEQYF.

The V call is TRBV11-3, the J call TRBJ1-6, with D unclear. V shed 1 base and J shed 10 bases, with 17 bases lying between them. There are 16 residues in the CDR3. Germline V gene sequence: CDR1 SGHNT, CDR2 YENEEA. The CDR3 loop is CASSLGPGAGGSPLHF. The CDR3 DNA is TGTGCCAGCAGCTTAGGGCCCGGAGCGGGCGGCTCACCCCTCCACTTT. The complete variable domain, with remaining parts taken from reference TRBV11-3 and TRBJ1-6, reads EAGVVQSPRYKIIEKKQPVAFWCNPISGHNTLYWYLQNLGQGPELLIRYENEEAVDDSQLPKDRFSAERLKGVDSTLKIQPAELGDSAVYLCASSLGPGAGGSPLHFGNGTRLTVT.

The chain employs TRBV6-4 and TRBJ2-2, with D tentatively TRBD2 (6 bases). The CDR3 covers 14 residues. The V and J ends lost 5 bases and 3 bases respectively, with 10 bases between them. Germline lookup yields CDR1 MRHNA and CDR2 SNTAGT. CDR3 loop: CASSLGTHTGELFF. DNA for the CDR3: TGTGCCAGCAGTCTAGGGACTCACACCGGGGAGCTGTTTTTT.

In its sample, this clone was seen once. The chain has TRBV3-1 (or the pseudogene TRBV3-2) and TRBJ2-5; D not certain. Per the germline V gene, CDR1 is LGHDT and CDR2 is YNNKEL (reference sequence). Trimming shortened V by 6 bases and J by 9 bases, and 14 bases separated the two germline ends. This CDR3 contains 12 residues. CDR3 region: CASSPGPWPQYF. In DNA form, the CDR3 reads TGTGCCAGCAGTCCTGGGCCCTGGCCCCAGTACTTC.

The chain combines TRBV5-1 with TRBJ2-3; 13 bases are shared with TRBD2. V shed 0 bases, J shed 0 bases, and the junction held 1 base outside the gene matches. Germline CDR1 and CDR2: SGHRS and YFSETQ. The CDR3 has 17 amino acids. The CDR3 DNA is TGCGCCAGCAGCTTGGGGGGACTAGCGGGGAGCACAGATACGCAGTATTTT. This encodes CASSLGGLAGSTDTQYF. Combining the CDR3 with reference TRBV5-1 and TRBJ2-3 gives the whole variable domain KAGVTQTPRYLIKTRGQQVTLSCSPISGHRSVSWYQQTPGQGLQFLFEYFSETQRNKGNFPGRFSGRQFSNSRSEMNVSTLELGDSALYLCASSLGGLAGSTDTQYFGPGTRLTVL.

This CDR3 is CAWSVRRTANTEAFF. CDR3 DNA sequence: TGTGCCTGGAGTGTACGTCGGACAGCGAACACTGAAGCTTTCTTT. The chain is built from TRBV30 and TRBJ1-1, with a weak D call TRBD1 (6 bases). Germline values: CDR1 GTSNPN, CDR2 SVGIG (reference sequence). The CDR3 has 15 amino acids. Trimming removed 0 bases at V and 1 base at J, with 12 bases between.

The V call is TRBV5-4, the J call TRBJ2-7; TRBD2 agrees at 9 bases. This CDR3 spans 19 amino acids. The germline gives CDR1 SGHNT, CDR2 YYREEE (reference sequence). V was clipped by 4 bases and J by 2 bases; unmatched bases: 19. The CDR3 DNA follows: TGTGCCAGCAGCCCCGCGAGCAGGGTAGCGGGGGTTTCTCCCTACGAGCAGTACTTC. As protein: CASSPASRVAGVSPYEQYF. The full variable domain, completed using reference TRBV5-4 and TRBJ2-7, is ETGVTQSPTHLIKTRGQQVTLRCSSQSGHNTVSWYQQALGQGPQFIFQYYREEENGRGNFPPRFSGLQFPNYSSELNVNALELDDSALYLCASSPASRVAGVSPYEQYFGPGTRLTVT.

J is TRBJ1-1 and V is TRBV29-1; tentative D call: TRBD1 (5 bases). CDR1 and CDR2 (germline): SQVTM, ANQGSEA. CDR3 length: 15 amino acids. V was trimmed by 3 bases and J by 5 bases, leaving 19 bases between them. This CDR3 reads CSVDGGRVTGTEAFF. DNA of the CDR3: TGCAGCGTTGATGGTGGCAGGGTTACGGGTACTGAAGCTTTCTTT.

This clone was observed a single time. The chain carries TRBV24-1 and TRBJ1-2; 7 positions agree with TRBD1. Trimming removed 7 bases from V and 4 bases from J; junction bases left unmatched: 20. The CDR3 is made up of 18 amino acids. Germline V gene data show CDR1 as KGHDR and CDR2 as SFDVKD. The CDR3 DNA reads as TGTGCCACCAGCTCCTACGGGGACAGCGGACGGTTACCCTATGGCTACACCTTC. Amino acids: CATSSYGDSGRLPYGYTF.

The chain carries TRBV19 and TRBJ1-1; no clear D. Trimming removed 3 bases from V and 0 bases from J, with 11 bases in between. CDR1 is LNHDA and CDR2 is SQIVND in the germline V gene (reference sequence). The CDR3 is 15 amino acids. The CDR3 DNA reads TGTGCCAGTAGTATTGCAGGAAGATTGAACACTGAAGCTTTCTTT. It specifies CASSIAGRLNTEAFF.

This clone showed up just once. The chain carries TRBV14 and TRBJ2-3, with D possibly matching TRBD1 (6 bases). From germline, CDR1 is SGHDN and CDR2 FVKESK. The CDR3 consists of 16 residues. The V gene lost 4 bases and the J gene lost 4 bases, with 18 bases spanning the gap. The CDR3 sequence is CASSRGPVGAADTQYF. CDR3 in DNA: TGTGCCAGCAGCCGAGGCCCCGTGGGGGCGGCAGATACGCAGTATTTT.

The chain employs TRBV7-3 and TRBJ2-3, with TRBD2 identical over 8 bases. The germline V gene has CDR1 SGHTA and CDR2 FQGTGA. The ends lost 3 bases at V and 0 bases at J; junction bases unmatched: 2. This CDR3 is built from 15 residues. The CDR3 DNA sequence: TGTGCCAGCAGCTTTGAGCGGGGGAGCACAGATACGCAGTATTTT. This sequence encodes CASSFERGSTDTQYF.

The J gene is TRBJ2-3, the V gene TRBV18; 9 nucleotides line up with TRBD2. Germline trimming cut 4 bases from V and 4 bases from J; bases unmatched to any gene: 9. The germline gives CDR1 KGHSH, CDR2 LQKENI. The CDR3 is 16 residues long. CDR3 loop: CASSLLNSGGADTQYF. CDR3 bases: TGTGCCAGCTCACTACTTAATAGCGGGGGAGCAGATACGCAGTATTTT.

This rearrangement joins TRBV7-2 to TRBJ1-5; D call uncertain. V was trimmed by 1 base and J by 4 bases, leaving 8 bases between them. Germline V gene data show CDR1 as SGHTA and CDR2 as FQGNSA. This CDR3 has 14 residues. This CDR3 is CASSLVRGNQPQHF. The CDR3 coding sequence is TGTGCCAGCAGCTTAGTCAGAGGAAATCAGCCCCAGCATTTT. Combining the CDR3 with reference TRBV7-2 and TRBJ1-5 gives the whole variable domain GAGVSQSPSNKVTEKGKDVELRCDPISGHTALYWYRQSLGQGLEFLIYFQGNSAPDKSGLPSDRFSAERTGGSVSTLTIQRTQQEDSAVYLCASSLVRGNQPQHFGDGTRLSIL.

The gene calls are TRBV18 and TRBJ2-1, with D maybe TRBD1 (6 bases). Trimming took off 3 bases at V and 7 bases at J, with 13 bases between the two ends. Germline V gene sequence: CDR1 KGHSH, CDR2 LQKENI. This CDR3 has 14 residues. The CDR3 sequence is CASSPMSRGNEQFF. In DNA, the CDR3 is TGTGCCAGCTCACCGATGAGCAGGGGTAATGAGCAGTTCTTC. Based on the CDR3 plus reference TRBV18 and TRBJ2-1, the full variable domain is NAGVMQNPRHLVRRRGQEARLRCSPMKGHSHVYWYRQLPEEGLKFMVYLQKENIIDESGMPKERFSAEFPKEGPSILRIQQVVRGDSAAYFCASSPMSRGNEQFFGPGTRLTVL.

This chain joins TRBV10-3 and TRBJ2-1, with a tentative D call TRBD1 (6 bases). Germline V CDR1 and CDR2: ENHRY, SYGVKD. Trimming shortened V by 6 bases and J by 1 base, and 10 bases separated the two germline ends. This CDR3 region has 14 residues. In DNA form, the CDR3 reads TGTGCCATCAGCCGGGACACGTCCTACAATGAGCAGTTCTTC. Protein: CAISRDTSYNEQFF.

V usage is TRBV28 and J usage is TRBJ2-7; D perhaps matches TRBD1 (5 bases). CDR3 length: 15 residues. Germline V lookup: CDR1 MDHEN, CDR2 SYDVKM. V gave up 5 bases and J gave up 4 bases, with 18 bases separating them. The CDR3 coding sequence is TGTGCCAGCAGTCCCGGGTCGGCAGGGCCTTACGAGCAGTACTTC. Translation: CASSPGSAGPYEQYF.

The rearrangement joins TRBV3-1 (or the pseudogene TRBV3-2) to TRBJ2-1; TRBD2 matches 9 bases. CDR1 LGHDT and CDR2 YNNKEL come from the germline V gene (reference sequence). CDR3 size: 15 residues. V lost 4 bases to trimming and J lost 7 bases; unmatched junction nucleotides: 8. The CDR3 nucleotides read TGTGCCAGCAGCCCCCGCATAGCGGGAGAGAATGAGCAGTTCTTC. It is translated as CASSPRIAGENEQFF.

In its sample, this clone was seen a few times. The chain joins TRBV3-1 (or the pseudogene TRBV3-2) to TRBJ1-3; D unclear. The CDR3 has 14 residues. In germline, CDR1 is LGHDT, CDR2 YNNKEL (reference sequence). The ends were cut back, 0 bases at V and 0 bases at J, with 3 bases in the middle. CDR3 sequence reads: CASSQDYSGNTIYF. CDR3 bases: TGTGCCAGCAGCCAAGATTACTCTGGAAACACCATATATTTT.

The chain couples TRBV11-2 to TRBJ1-6, with D unclear. Trimming took off 1 base at V and 9 bases at J, with 13 bases between the two ends. CDR1 is SGHAT and CDR2 is FQNNGV in the germline V gene. CDR3 size: 15 residues. CDR3 residues: CASSLGGGMGSPLHF. DNA of the CDR3: TGTGCCAGCAGCTTAGGGGGAGGGATGGGTTCACCCCTCCACTTT.

The chain is built from TRBV28 and TRBJ2-1; maybe TRBD1 (6 bases). This CDR3 spans 15 amino acids. CDR1 and CDR2 (germline): MDHEN, SYDVKM. Between the trimmed V and J ends, which lost 1 base and 4 bases, there was a span of 11 bases. CDR3 region: CASSLFRQAYNEQFF. The CDR3 DNA follows: TGTGCCAGCAGTTTATTCCGACAGGCATACAATGAGCAGTTCTTC.

This rearrangement joins TRBV2 to TRBJ1-4; the D gene is possibly TRBD1 (5 bases). Looked up from germline, CDR1 is SNHLY and CDR2 is FYNNEI. Deletions cut 4 bases from V and 6 bases from J, with 9 bases between. The CDR3 sequence is 13 residues long. The CDR3 here is CASSVSRDEKLFF. The CDR3 DNA follows: TGTGCCAGCAGTGTTTCCAGGGATGAAAAACTGTTTTTT.